This TCR beta chain appears in the sequencing data of a study of T-cell memory formation after mild COVID-19. General study points: Cross-reactive memory apparently joined, as some responding clones appeared in pre-infection memory. Contracting CD4+ clones sat mainly in CM and EM; CD8+ in EMRA.

5'RACE, which relied on constant-segment primers, yielded TCR alpha and TCR beta cDNA libraries carrying sample barcodes and UMIs. MiXCR, run by TCRdb on the 5' RACE reads, gives a single entry per CDR3 protein. The sample contains hundreds of thousands of distinct CDR3 sequences, approximately 19% of which appear only once. About this clonotype itself: Its antigen is undetermined.

This receptor was taken from an adult woman who had mild COVID-19 (a few samples of this study predate the infection). Cell type and time point are not known. Sequenced sample: PBMCs or a T cell subset sorted from them (not recorded which).

This CDR3 is CASSPRLALTDTQYF. The CDR3 DNA follows: TGTGCCAGCAGCCCCCGACTAGCCCTCACAGATACGCAGTATTTT. The genes are TRBV7-9 and TRBJ2-3, with 7 nucleotides matching TRBD2. CDR3 size: 15 residues. Germline values: CDR1 SEHNR, CDR2 FQNEAQ (reference sequence). The junction had 7 bases not matched to a gene; V was cut back by 5 bases and J by 2 bases.